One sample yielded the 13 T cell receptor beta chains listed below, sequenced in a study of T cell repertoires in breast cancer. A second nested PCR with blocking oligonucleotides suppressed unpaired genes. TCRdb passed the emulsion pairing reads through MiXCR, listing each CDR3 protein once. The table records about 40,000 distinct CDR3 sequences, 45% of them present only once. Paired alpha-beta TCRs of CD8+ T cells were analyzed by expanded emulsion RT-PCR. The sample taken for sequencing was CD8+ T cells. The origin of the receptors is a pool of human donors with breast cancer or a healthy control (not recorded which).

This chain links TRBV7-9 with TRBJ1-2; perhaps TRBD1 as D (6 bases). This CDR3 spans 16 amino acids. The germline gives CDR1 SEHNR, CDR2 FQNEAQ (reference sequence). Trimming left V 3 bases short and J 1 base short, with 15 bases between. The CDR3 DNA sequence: TGTGCCAGCAGCTTTGCTGGGGACACAAGTAACTATGGCTACACCTTC. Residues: CASSFAGDTSNYGYTF.

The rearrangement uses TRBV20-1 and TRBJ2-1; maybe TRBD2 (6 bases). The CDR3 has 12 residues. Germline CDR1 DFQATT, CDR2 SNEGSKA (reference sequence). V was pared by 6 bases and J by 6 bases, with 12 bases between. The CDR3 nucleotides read TGCAGTGCATACGCGACTAGCAATGAGCAGTTCTTC. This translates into CSAYATSNEQFF.

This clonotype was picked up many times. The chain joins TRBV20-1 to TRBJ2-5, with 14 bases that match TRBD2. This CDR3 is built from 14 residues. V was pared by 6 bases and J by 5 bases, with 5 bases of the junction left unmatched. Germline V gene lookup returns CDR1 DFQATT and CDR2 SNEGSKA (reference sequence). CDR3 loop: CSAPGLAGVETQYF. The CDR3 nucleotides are TGCAGTGCACCGGGACTAGCGGGAGTGGAGACCCAGTACTTC.

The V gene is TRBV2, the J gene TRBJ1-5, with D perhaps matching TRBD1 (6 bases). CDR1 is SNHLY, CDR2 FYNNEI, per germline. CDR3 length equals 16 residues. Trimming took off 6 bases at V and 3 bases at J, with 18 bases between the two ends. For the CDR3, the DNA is TGTGCCAGCAGGGAGGCGACAGGTAGGGCCAATCAGCCCCAGCATTTT. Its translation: CASREATGRANQPQHF.

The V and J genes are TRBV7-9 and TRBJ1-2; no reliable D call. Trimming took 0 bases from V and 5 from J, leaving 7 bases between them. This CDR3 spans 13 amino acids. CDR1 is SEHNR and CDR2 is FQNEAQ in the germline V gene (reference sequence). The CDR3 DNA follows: TGTGCCAGCAGCTTAGCTCAGCCTTATGGCTACACCTTC. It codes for CASSLAQPYGYTF.

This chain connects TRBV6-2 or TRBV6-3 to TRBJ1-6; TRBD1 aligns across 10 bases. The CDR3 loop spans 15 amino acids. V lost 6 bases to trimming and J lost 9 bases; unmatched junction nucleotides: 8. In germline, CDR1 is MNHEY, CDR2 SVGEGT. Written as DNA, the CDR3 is TGTGCCAGCAGCCTTGATGGACAGGGGGGTTCACCCCTCCACTTT. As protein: CASSLDGQGGSPLHF.

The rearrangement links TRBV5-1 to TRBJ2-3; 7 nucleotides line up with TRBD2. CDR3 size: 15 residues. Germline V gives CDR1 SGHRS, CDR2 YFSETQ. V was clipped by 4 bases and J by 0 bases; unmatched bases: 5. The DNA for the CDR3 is TGCGCCAGCAGCCTAGCGGATCCAAGCACAGATACGCAGTATTTT. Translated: CASSLADPSTDTQYF.

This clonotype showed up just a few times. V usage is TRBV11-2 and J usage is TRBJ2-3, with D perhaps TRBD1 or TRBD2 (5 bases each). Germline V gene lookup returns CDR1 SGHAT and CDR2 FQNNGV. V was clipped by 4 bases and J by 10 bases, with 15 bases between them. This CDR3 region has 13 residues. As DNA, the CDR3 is TGTGCCAGCAGCTCCCAGCGGCAGGGTGCGCAGTATTTT. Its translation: CASSSQRQGAQYF. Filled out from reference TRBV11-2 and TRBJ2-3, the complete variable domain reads EAGVAQSPRYKIIEKRQSVAFWCNPISGHATLYWYQQILGQGPKLLIQFQNNGVVDDSQLPKDRFSAERLKGVDSTLKIQPAKLEDSAVYLCASSSQRQGAQYFGPGTRLTVL.

The CDR3 DNA reads TGTGCCAGTAGTATAGGTGGGGGCGTCAGCTACTACGAGCAGTACTTC. Amino acid sequence: CASSIGGGVSYYEQYF. The rearrangement joins TRBV19 to TRBJ2-7; D perhaps matches TRBD1 (6 bases). Germline V gene data show CDR1 as LNHDA and CDR2 as SQIVND (reference sequence). The CDR3 is made up of 16 amino acids. The germline V and J ends were trimmed by 1 base and 3 bases, with 16 bases remaining between them.

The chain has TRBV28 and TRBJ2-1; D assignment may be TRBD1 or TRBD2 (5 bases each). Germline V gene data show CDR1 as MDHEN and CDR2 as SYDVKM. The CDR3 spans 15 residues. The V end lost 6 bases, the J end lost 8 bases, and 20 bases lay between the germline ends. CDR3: CASRPRDRLQYEQFF. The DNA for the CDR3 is TGTGCCAGCAGACCCAGGGACCGTCTACAATATGAGCAGTTCTTC.

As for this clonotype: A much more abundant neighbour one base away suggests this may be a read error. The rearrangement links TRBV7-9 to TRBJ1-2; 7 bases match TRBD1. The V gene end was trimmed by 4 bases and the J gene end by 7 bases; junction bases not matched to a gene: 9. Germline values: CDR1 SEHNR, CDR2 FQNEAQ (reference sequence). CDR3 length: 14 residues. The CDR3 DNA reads TGTGCCAGCAGCTCCAGACAGGGACGTGCTGGCTACACCTTC. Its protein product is CASSSRQGRAGYTF. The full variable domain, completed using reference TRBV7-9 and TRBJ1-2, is DTGVSQNPRHKITKRGQNVTFRCDPISEHNRLYWYRQTLGQGPEFLTYFQNEAQLEKSRLLSDRFSAERPKGSFSTLEIQRTEQGDSAMYLCASSSRQGRAGYTFGSGTRLTVV.

The chain's CDR3 is CASSGGRTLNTEAFF. CDR3 bases: TGTGCCAGCAGCGGGGGGCGGACCCTGAACACTGAAGCTTTCTTT. This sequence joins TRBV12-3 or TRBV12-4 and TRBJ1-1; tentatively, D is TRBD1 (6 bases). The CDR3 extends over 15 amino acids. With 6 bases removed from V and 0 bases from J, the gap between germline ends came to 14 bases.

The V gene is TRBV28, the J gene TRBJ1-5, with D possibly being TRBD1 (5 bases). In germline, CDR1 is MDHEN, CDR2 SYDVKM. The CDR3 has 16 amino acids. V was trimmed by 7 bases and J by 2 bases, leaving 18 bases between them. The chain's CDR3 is CASTLGGAGGNQPQHF. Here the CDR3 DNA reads TGTGCCAGCACTCTGGGGGGAGCGGGTGGCAATCAGCCCCAGCATTTT.